The rows below give T cell receptor beta chains drawn from one sample of a study of graft-versus-host responses after intestinal transplantation. Their antigens are not known. Clones were sequenced by immunoSEQ multiplex PCR, and TCRdb holds only the in-frame ones, with some missing. In the table there are about 97,000 clones, around 90% of which are singletons. The source material was unstimulated CD8+ T cells sorted from spleen or lymph node cells, sampled before transplant. The receptors stem from a human donor who was the organ donor for an intestinal transplant. Both conserved end residues are part of each CDR3. D genes are given only for firm matches. A clone size is listed for some rows: how often the clone was seen (once, few, many), or a class if it is expanded.

>TRBJ2-1|-|TRBD2|TRBV27
CASSYLAGVYNEQFF
TGTGCCAGCAGCTACTTAGCGGGAGTGTACAATGAGCAGTTCTTC
>TRBJ2-2|-|-|TRBV6-5
CASSYPSGELFF
TGTGCCAGCAGTTACCCTTCTGGGGAGCTGTTTTTT
>TRBJ1-2|-|TRBD1|TRBV29-1
CSVTGDNYGYTF
TGCAGCGTTACAGGGGATAACTATGGCTACACCTTC
>TRBJ1-1|-|-|TRBV11-1
CASSVLPGSEAFF
TGTGCCAGCAGCGTTTTACCGGGATCTGAAGCTTTCTTT
>TRBJ1-2|-|TRBD1|TRBV28
CASSDGQGYNYGYTF
TGTGCCAGCAGTGACGGACAGGGCTATAACTATGGCTACACCTTC
>TRBJ2-1|once|TRBD2|TRBV5-1
CASSFGLAVEFYNEQFF
TGCGCCAGCAGCTTCGGACTAGCTGTAGAGTTCTACAATGAGCAGTTCTTC
>TRBJ1-4|-|-|TRBV7-9
CASSSLTVTNEKLFF
TGTGCCAGCAGCTCCCTGACAGTAACTAATGAAAAACTGTTTTTT
>TRBJ2-3|-|-|TRBV9
CASSVERADTQYF
TGTGCCAGCAGCGTAGAGAGAGCGGATACGCAGTATTTT
>TRBJ1-2|-|-|TRBV28
CASSYLSPGGYGYTF
TGTGCCAGCAGTTACTTGTCCCCCGGGGGGTATGGCTACACCTTC
>TRBJ2-3|-|TRBD2|TRBV5-1
CASSPGGTPRTDTQYF
TGCGCCAGCAGCCCGGGGGGGACTCCTCGAACAGATACGCAGTATTTT
>TRBJ2-7|-|-|TRBV7-9
CASSSQTPAGHLYEQYF
TGTGCCAGCAGTTCCCAGACTCCCGCGGGGCACCTCTACGAGCAGTACTTC
>TRBJ2-7|-|-|TRBV14
CASSQGGGLREQYF
TGTGCCAGCAGCCAAGGTGGGGGCCTTAGGGAGCAGTACTTC
>TRBJ1-2|-|-|TRBV6-1
CASRPKVPGVYGYTF
TGTGCCAGCAGACCGAAGGTCCCGGGGGTCTATGGCTACACCTTC
>TRBJ1-3|-|-|TRBV7-6
CASSLSGRGRATGNTIYF
TGTGCCAGCAGCTTATCGGGGAGGGGGAGAGCTACTGGAAACACCATATATTTT
>TRBJ2-5|-|TRBD2|TRBV2
CAASLAGPYEETQYF
TGTGCCGCAAGCCTAGCGGGACCGTATGAGGAGACCCAGTACTTC
>TRBJ1-2|-|-|TRBV9
CASSSRTNYGYTF
TGTGCCAGCAGCTCCAGGACTAACTATGGCTACACCTTC
>TRBJ2-3|-|TRBD2|TRBV29-1
CSVERAGGPGLGTDTQYF
TGCAGCGTTGAACGGGCGGGAGGGCCGGGTTTGGGGACAGATACGCAGTATTTT
>TRBJ2-2|-|TRBD2|TRBV9
CASSTSGAGGELFF
TGTGCCAGCAGCACGAGCGGGGCAGGCGGGGAGCTGTTTTTT
>TRBJ2-5|-|TRBD2|TRBV27
CASSSPSGAKETQYF
TGTGCCAGCAGTTCCCCTAGCGGGGCTAAAGAGACCCAGTACTTC
>TRBJ2-1|-|TRBD2|TRBV9
CASSPRLGGSGQYNEQFF
TGTGCCAGCAGCCCTCGCCTAGGTGGTAGCGGGCAATACAATGAGCAGTTCTTC
>TRBJ2-1|-|-|TRBV28
CASSLDSSGAGKSSYNEQFF
TGTGCCAGCAGTTTAGATAGCAGCGGCGCCGGTAAAAGCTCCTACAATGAGCAGTTCTTC
>TRBJ1-6|-|-|TRBV4-1
CASSRAGFNSPLHF
TGCGCCAGCAGCCGAGCAGGGTTCAATTCACCCCTCCACTTT
>TRBJ1-2|-|-|TRBV19
CASSVNRVVGYTF
TGTGCCAGTAGTGTCAACAGGGTAGTTGGCTACACCTTC
>TRBJ2-5|-|TRBD1|TRBV7-2
CASSLVGGSIGETQYF
TGTGCCAGCAGCTTAGTAGGGGGCTCAATTGGGGAGACCCAGTACTTC
>TRBJ2-3|-|-|TRBV28
CASRGGAYKSESTDTQYF
TGTGCCAGCAGGGGCGGGGCGTACAAAAGCGAGTCCACAGATACGCAGTATTTT
>TRBJ1-2|-|-|TRBV29-1
CSVAEGPGHTNYGYTF
TGCAGCGTTGCGGAAGGACCGGGACACACTAACTATGGCTACACCTTC
>TRBJ2-7|-|TRBD1|TRBV28
CASSFIGTAYEQYF
TGTGCCAGCAGTTTTATTGGGACAGCCTACGAGCAGTACTTC
>TRBJ1-1|-|-|TRBV6-4
CASRVTENTEAFF
TGTGCCAGCAGAGTTACTGAAAACACTGAAGCTTTCTTT
>TRBJ1-5|-|-|TRBV7-9
CASSQGDFQPQHF
TGTGCCAGCAGCCAGGGTGATTTTCAGCCCCAGCATTTT
>TRBJ2-1|-|TRBD2|TRBV27
CATMTSGGANEQFF
TGTGCCACCATGACTAGCGGGGGGGCCAATGAGCAGTTCTTC
>TRBJ1-1|-|-|TRBV2
CASSEARFLRLTRTEAFF
TGTGCCAGCAGTGAAGCGCGTTTTTTGAGGCTTACGCGCACTGAAGCTTTCTTT
>TRBJ2-5|-|TRBD2|TRBV11-3
CASSLGEGLAGPRSETQYF
TGTGCCAGCAGCTTAGGAGAAGGACTAGCGGGGCCTCGTTCAGAGACCCAGTACTTC
>TRBJ1-1|-|-|TRBV19
CASSIVGALEAFF
TGTGCCAGTAGTATAGTGGGGGCTCTAGAAGCTTTCTTT
>TRBJ2-7|-|-|TRBV7-9
CASSLGAVLFPYEQYF
TGTGCCAGCAGCTTAGGGGCAGTTCTCTTCCCCTACGAGCAGTACTTC
>TRBJ2-7|-|-|TRBV28
CASSQNYEQYF
TGTGCCAGCAGTCAAAACTACGAGCAGTACTTC
>TRBJ2-2|once|-|TRBV7-3
CASSLTGGTGELFF
TGTGCCAGCAGCTTAACAGGGGGCACCGGGGAGCTGTTTTTT
>TRBJ2-7|-|TRBD1|TRBV7-9
CASSSDRAAYEQYF
TGTGCCAGCAGCTCCGACAGGGCGGCCTACGAGCAGTACTTC
>TRBJ1-5|-|TRBD1|TRBV5-6
CASSSGGGNQPQHF
TGTGCCAGCAGCTCAGGGGGTGGCAATCAGCCCCAGCATTTT
>TRBJ1-4|-|TRBD1|TRBV7-8
CASSLAGGAEKLFF
TGTGCCAGCAGCTTAGCAGGGGGCGCTGAAAAACTGTTTTTT
>TRBJ2-1|-|-|TRBV7-6
CASSLQVPSYNEQFF
TGTGCCAGCAGCTTGCAGGTCCCTTCCTACAATGAGCAGTTCTTC
>TRBJ2-2|-|TRBD2|TRBV9
CASSVSSGTTTGELFF
TGTGCCAGCAGCGTAAGTTCTGGGACTACCACCGGGGAGCTGTTTTTT
>TRBJ2-7|-|-|TRBV11-2
CASSSMETGIRDYEQYF
TGTGCCAGCAGCTCAATGGAGACCGGGATCCGCGACTACGAGCAGTACTTC
>TRBJ2-7|once|TRBD2|TRBV28
CASSLRVWGVLSGRSYEQYF
TGTGCCAGCAGTTTACGTGTCTGGGGAGTCCTTTCCGGGAGGTCCTACGAGCAGTACTTC
>TRBJ2-7|-|TRBD1|TRBV30
CAWNRGQGSDEQYF
TGTGCCTGGAACCGGGGACAGGGGTCGGACGAGCAGTACTTC
>TRBJ1-5|-|-|TRBV10-3
CAIRSRSDRLNQPQHF
TGTGCCATCAGAAGCAGATCAGACAGACTCAATCAGCCCCAGCATTTT
>TRBJ2-3|-|TRBD2|TRBV6-5
CASKLAGGTDTQYF
TGTGCCAGCAAACTAGCGGGGGGCACAGATACGCAGTATTTT
>TRBJ1-5|-|TRBD1|TRBV28
CASRLPGQINQPQHF
TGTGCCAGCAGGCTTCCGGGACAGATTAATCAGCCCCAGCATTTT
>TRBJ2-3|-|TRBD2|TRBV13
CASSSGLAGGSRLSDTQYF
TGTGCCAGCAGCTCCGGACTAGCGGGGGGGTCCCGGTTGTCAGATACGCAGTATTTT
>TRBJ2-5|-|TRBD2|TRBV7-6
CASTLLLREGQETQYF
TGTGCCAGCACCCTTCTCTTACGGGAGGGACAAGAGACCCAGTACTTC
>TRBJ2-7|-|-|TRBV11-3
CASSRDSSYEQYF
TGTGCCAGCAGCCGCGACAGCTCCTACGAGCAGTACTTC
>TRBJ2-5|-|-|TRBV11-2
CASSGGLTETQYF
TGTGCCAGCAGTGGGGGCTTAACAGAGACCCAGTACTTC
>TRBJ2-7|-|-|TRBV10-3
CAISEGTSLPQGEQYF
TGTGCCATCAGTGAGGGCACATCTTTGCCCCAGGGCGAGCAGTACTTC
>TRBJ2-3|-|TRBD2|TRBV25-1
CASSEFFSSGGQTDTQYF
TGTGCCAGCAGTGAATTTTTCTCCAGCGGGGGCCAAACAGATACGCAGTATTTT
>TRBJ2-1|-|TRBD2|TRBV19
CASSIDTSGTLDEQFF
TGTGCCAGTAGTATCGACACTAGCGGGACTCTGGATGAGCAGTTCTTC